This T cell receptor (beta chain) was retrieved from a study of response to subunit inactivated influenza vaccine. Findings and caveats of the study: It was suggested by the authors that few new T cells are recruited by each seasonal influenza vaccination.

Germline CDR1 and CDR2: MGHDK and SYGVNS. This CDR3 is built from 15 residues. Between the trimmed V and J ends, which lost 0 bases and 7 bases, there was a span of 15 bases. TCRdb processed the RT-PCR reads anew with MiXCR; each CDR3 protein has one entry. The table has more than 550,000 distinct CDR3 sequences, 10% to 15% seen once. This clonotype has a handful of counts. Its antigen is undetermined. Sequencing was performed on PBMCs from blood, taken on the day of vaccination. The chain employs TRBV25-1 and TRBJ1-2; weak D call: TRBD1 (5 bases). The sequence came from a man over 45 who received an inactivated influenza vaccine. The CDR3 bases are TGTGCCAGCAGTGAATATGGGGGGAAGTTCGGTGGCTACACCTTC. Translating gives CASSEYGGKFGGYTF.